The 26 T cell receptor beta chains reported below all come from one sample, sequenced in a study of CD8+ T cells in alopecia areata. RNA extraction was followed by reverse transcription into cDNA, which acted as the sequencing template. Here immunoSEQ multiplex PCR was the method, and the copy in TCRdb shows in-frame clones only, minus some. The sample has approximately 180,000 clones; around 58% are singletons. As for treatment: oral pan-JAK inhibitor, 5-10 mg twice daily. The sequencing here drew on CD4+ T cells sorted from blood, taken at roughly week 58, from a patient treated with tofacitinib. Receptor source: a human donor with alopecia areata.

This clone appeared once. The chain couples TRBV7-2 to TRBJ2-2, with a weak D call TRBD2 (6 bases). V was shortened by 5 bases and J by 7 bases, with 11 bases between the two germline ends. Germline CDR1 SGHTA, CDR2 FQGNSA. There are 13 residues in the CDR3. The CDR3 coding sequence is TGTGCCAGCAGCCTGGGACTGGGCGGGGAGCTGTTTTTT. Its protein product is CASSLGLGGELFF.

This chain joins TRBV23-1 and TRBJ2-3; 7 positions agree with TRBD1. TRBV23-1 has ORF status, its function being uncertain. CDR3 length: 17 residues. V trimming: 2 bases; J trimming: 4 bases; junction bases outside the gene matches: 12. The CDR3 nucleotides read TGCGCCAGCAGTCAACCCCCGACAGGGAACCTCCCAGATACGCAGTATTTT. This translates into CASSQPPTGNLPDTQYF.

The chain carries TRBV6-5 and TRBJ1-1; 7 bases are a match to TRBD1. The V gene end was trimmed by 5 bases and the J gene end by 0 bases; junction bases not matched to a gene: 3. The germline gives CDR1 MNHEY, CDR2 SVGAGI. This CDR3 is 14 amino acids long. This chain's CDR3 is CASSRGTVNTEAFF. The CDR3 DNA reads TGTGCCAGCAGTAGGGGGACAGTGAACACTGAAGCTTTCTTT.

The chain links TRBV4-1 to TRBJ1-5; D might be TRBD1 (6 bases). Trimming took 1 base from V and 2 from J, leaving 18 bases between them. Germline CDR1 and CDR2: MGHRA and YSYEKL. The length of the CDR3 is 18 residues. CDR3 loop: CASSQASTGPIGNQPQHF. DNA of the CDR3: TGCGCCAGCAGCCAAGCCTCGACAGGACCGATCGGCAATCAGCCCCAGCATTTT.

The J gene is TRBJ1-1, the V gene TRBV10-3; possible D gene TRBD1, 6 bases. CDR3 length equals 14 residues. V was shortened by 7 bases and J by 4 bases, with 16 bases between the two germline ends. CDR1 is ENHRY, CDR2 SYGVKD, per germline. CDR3 region: CAITSTGIGTEAFF. CDR3 sequence (DNA): TGTGCCATCACCTCGACAGGTATCGGCACTGAAGCTTTCTTT.

This rearrangement joins TRBV7-9 to TRBJ1-2, with D tentatively TRBD1 (6 bases). The length of the CDR3 is 12 residues. V was pared by 5 bases and J by 5 bases, with 9 bases between. Germline CDR1 and CDR2: SEHNR and FQNEAQ (reference sequence). Written as DNA, the CDR3 is TGTGCCAGCAGCGGAGGGGGATATGGCTACACCTTC. Its protein is CASSGGGYGYTF.

The chain links TRBV21-1 to TRBJ2-2; the table assigns TRBD1, which was not confirmed against the DNA. TRBV21-1 is given as a pseudogene. CDR3 length: 17 amino acids. This CDR3 is CASSKAPDRKVTGELFF. The CDR3 nucleotides read TGTGCCAGCAGCAAAGCGCCCGACAGGAAGGTCACCGGGGAGCTGTTTTTT.

The V gene is TRBV6-4, the J gene TRBJ2-6; D unclear. The CDR3 sequence is 14 residues long. V gave up 4 bases and J gave up 1 base, with 5 bases separating them. The germline V gene has CDR1 MRHNA and CDR2 SNTAGT. CDR3 sequence (DNA): TGTGCCAGCAGTGCGGAGTCTGGGGCCAACGTCCTGACTTTC. This codes for CASSAESGANVLTF.

In its sample, this clone was seen a few times. The chain recombines TRBV29-1 with TRBJ2-5; maybe TRBD2 (5 bases). This CDR3 spans 18 amino acids. Germline CDR1 SQVTM, CDR2 ANQGSEA. Deletions cut 3 bases from V and 1 base from J, with 24 bases between. DNA for the CDR3: TGCAGCGTTGAGGCGAGGTTTGAGTTGAAACGGGGCCAAGAGACCCAGTACTTC. Encoded protein: CSVEARFELKRGQETQYF.

The V and J genes are TRBV2 and TRBJ1-5; D remains ambiguous. V was cut by 6 bases and J by 5 bases, with 8 bases left in between. This CDR3 has 12 amino acids. CDR1 SNHLY and CDR2 FYNNEI come from the germline V gene. CDR3: CASRQEDQPQHF. CDR3 bases: TGTGCCAGCAGGCAAGAGGATCAGCCCCAGCATTTT.

This chain connects TRBV5-1 to TRBJ2-7; D might be TRBD1 (6 bases). CDR3 length: 13 amino acids. V lost 4 bases and J lost 5, with 13 bases in between. Per the germline V gene, CDR1 is SGHRS and CDR2 is YFSETQ. CDR3 nucleotides: TGCGCCAGCAGCAAGGACAGAGAGAACGAGCAGTACTTC. It translates to CASSKDRENEQYF.

This sequence joins TRBV4-2 and TRBJ1-2, with unresolved D. CDR3 length: 16 residues. Germline loops: CDR1 LGHNA, CDR2 YNFKEQ. With 0 bases removed from V and 0 bases from J, the gap between germline ends came to 11 bases. CDR3 sequence reads: CASSQDASLANYGYTF. The CDR3 coding sequence is TGTGCCAGCAGCCAAGACGCGTCCCTAGCTAACTATGGCTACACCTTC.

The chain employs TRBV19 and TRBJ2-5; 7 nucleotides agree with TRBD1. V lost 6 bases to trimming and J lost 1 base; unmatched junction nucleotides: 5. Germline values: CDR1 LNHDA, CDR2 SQIVND (reference sequence). This CDR3 comprises 14 residues. This CDR3 is CASRLQGRQETQYF. In DNA form, the CDR3 reads TGTGCCAGTAGGTTACAGGGGCGCCAAGAGACCCAGTACTTC.

The J gene is TRBJ1-3, the V gene TRBV14; D unresolved. With 2 bases removed from V and 9 bases from J, the gap between germline ends came to 11 bases. Germline V CDR1 and CDR2: SGHDN, FVKESK. The CDR3 contains 13 residues. This CDR3 is CASSQSWPTTIYF. The CDR3 DNA sequence: TGTGCCAGCAGCCAATCTTGGCCTACCACCATATATTTT. Complete variable domain (other parts from reference TRBV14 and TRBJ1-3): EAGVTQFPSHSVIEKGQTVTLRCDPISGHDNLYWYRRVMGKEIKFLLHFVKESKQDESGMPNNRFLAERTGGTYSTLKVQPAELEDSGVYFCASSQSWPTTIYFGEGSWLTVV.

This chain links TRBV6-5 with TRBJ1-2; 9 positions agree with TRBD1. V was clipped by 2 bases and J by 8 bases; unmatched bases: 6. The germline V gene has CDR1 MNHEY and CDR2 SVGAGI. The CDR3 covers 14 residues. The CDR3 region has the DNA TGTGCCAGCAGTTACCTGGGACAGGGAAAAGGCTACACCTTC. As protein: CASSYLGQGKGYTF.

The chain carries TRBV11-1 and TRBJ2-3, with D unresolved. CDR1 is SGHAT, CDR2 FQDESV, per germline (reference sequence). V gave up 5 bases and J gave up 0 bases, with 12 bases separating them. This CDR3 is built from 15 residues. CDR3 DNA: TGTGCCAGCAGCCGGAGCGACCCTAGCACAGATACGCAGTATTTT. As protein: CASSRSDPSTDTQYF.

This clone was seen a handful of times. The chain is built from TRBV7-3 and TRBJ1-6, with D unclear. Per germline, CDR1 SGHTA and CDR2 FQGTGA. This CDR3 contains 14 residues. V dropped 2 bases and J dropped 10 bases, with 12 bases sitting between them. This CDR3 is CASSLFGEGSPLHF. For the CDR3, the DNA is TGTGCCAGCAGCTTATTCGGTGAGGGCTCACCCCTCCACTTT.

The chain is built from TRBV6-5 and TRBJ2-7; 7 bases line up with TRBD1. V shed 2 bases and J 0 bases; nucleotides not matched to a gene: 7. CDR3 length: 16 amino acids. Looked up from germline, CDR1 is MNHEY and CDR2 is SVGAGI. For the CDR3, the DNA is TGTGCCAGCAGTTACGGGGGACAGCGCAGCTCCTACGAGCAGTACTTC. This gives the protein CASSYGGQRSSYEQYF.

This clone is a singleton in its sample. The chain links TRBV5-6 to TRBJ1-1; 9 nucleotides agree with TRBD1. The germline V gene has CDR1 SGHDT and CDR2 YYEEEE. The CDR3 runs 15 residues. V shed 4 bases, J shed 1 base, and the junction held 5 bases outside the gene matches. The CDR3 DNA reads as TGTGCCAGCAGCACAGGGGGCCGGGGGAACACTGAAGCTTTCTTT. It translates to CASSTGGRGNTEAFF.

This clone has more than one count but fewer than ten. The V gene is TRBV4-2, the J gene TRBJ1-1; 8 bases are a match to TRBD1. The germline V gene encodes CDR1 LGHNA and CDR2 YNFKEQ. V gave up 1 base and J gave up 7 bases; unmatched junction bases: 5. The CDR3 is 14 amino acids. For the CDR3, the DNA is TGTGCCAGCAGCCAAGGAAGGACAGGGAGTGAAGCTTTCTTT. Amino acid sequence: CASSQGRTGSEAFF.

The CDR3 bases are TGCAGCGTTGGACGAGGGACAGCCAATTCCTACGAGCAGTACTTC. It translates to CSVGRGTANSYEQYF. The V gene is TRBV29-1, the J gene TRBJ2-7; TRBD1 agrees at 7 bases. With 4 bases clipped from V and 1 base from J, the junction kept 10 bases outside the gene matches. From germline, CDR1 is SQVTM and CDR2 ANQGSEA. The CDR3 is 15 amino acids.

V usage is TRBV5-1 and J usage is TRBJ1-2, with D perhaps matching TRBD1 (6 bases). The CDR3 spans 12 residues. V was clipped by 3 bases and J by 8 bases, with 11 bases between them. Germline V CDR1 and CDR2: SGHRS, YFSETQ. Here the CDR3 reads CASSSRGDGYTF. CDR3 nucleotide sequence: TGCGCCAGCAGCTCCAGGGGTGACGGCTACACCTTC.

The chain recombines TRBV7-9 with TRBJ1-3; 9 nucleotides line up with TRBD1. Germline V gene sequence: CDR1 SEHNR, CDR2 FQNEAQ (reference sequence). The CDR3 contains 15 residues. The V and J ends lost 5 bases and 0 bases, in that order; junction bases with no gene match: 2. In DNA, the CDR3 is TGTGCCAGCAGCCGGGACAGGGCCTCTGGAAACACCATATATTTT. The encoded protein is CASSRDRASGNTIYF. The whole variable domain, filled in from reference TRBV7-9 and TRBJ1-3, reads DTGVSQNPRHKITKRGQNVTFRCDPISEHNRLYWYRQTLGQGPEFLTYFQNEAQLEKSRLLSDRFSAERPKGSFSTLEIQRTEQGDSAMYLCASSRDRASGNTIYFGEGSWLTVV.

The V gene is TRBV29-1, the J gene TRBJ1-1; possible D gene TRBD1, 6 bases. Looked up from germline, CDR1 is SQVTM and CDR2 is ANQGSEA. This CDR3 is built from 14 residues. With 6 bases removed from V and 1 base from J, the gap between germline ends came to 15 bases. For the CDR3, the DNA is TGCAGCGTGCGCAGGGGCCGGGGGAACACTGAAGCTTTCTTT. It specifies CSVRRGRGNTEAFF.

This clone was seen more than once but under ten times. V is TRBV23-1 and J is TRBJ1-4; 9 bases agree with TRBD1. TRBV23-1 is sorted into the ORF group, with uncertain function. The CDR3 consists of 14 residues. The trim removed 4 bases at V and 7 bases at J, leaving 4 bases unmatched. The CDR3 spells CASSPDRGTEKLFF. CDR3 DNA: TGCGCCAGCAGTCCTGACAGGGGGACTGAAAAACTGTTTTTT.

The CDR3 protein is CASSYGRGQETQYF. CDR3 coding DNA: TGCGCCAGCAGTTACGGCCGGGGACAAGAGACCCAGTACTTC. This chain connects TRBV5-1 to TRBJ2-5, with D perhaps matching TRBD2 (5 bases). The germline gives CDR1 SGHRS, CDR2 YFSETQ. The V end lost 5 bases, the J end lost 2 bases, and 13 bases lay between the germline ends. The CDR3 totals 14 residues.